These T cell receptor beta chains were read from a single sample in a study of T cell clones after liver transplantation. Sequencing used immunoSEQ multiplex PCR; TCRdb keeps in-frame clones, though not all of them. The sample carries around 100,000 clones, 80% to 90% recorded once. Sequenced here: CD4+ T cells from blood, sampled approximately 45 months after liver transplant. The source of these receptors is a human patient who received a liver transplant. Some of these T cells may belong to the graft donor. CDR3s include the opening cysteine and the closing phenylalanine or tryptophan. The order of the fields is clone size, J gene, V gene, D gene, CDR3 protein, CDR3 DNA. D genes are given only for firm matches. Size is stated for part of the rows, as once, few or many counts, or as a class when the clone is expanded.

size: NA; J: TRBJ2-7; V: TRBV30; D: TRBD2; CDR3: CAWSVGRLAEQYF; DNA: TGTGCCTGGAGTGTTGGGAGACTAGCGGAGCAGTACTTC
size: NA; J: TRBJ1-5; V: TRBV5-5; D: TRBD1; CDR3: CASSSQGANQPQHF; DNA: TGTGCCAGCAGCTCACAGGGGGCCAATCAGCCCCAGCATTTT
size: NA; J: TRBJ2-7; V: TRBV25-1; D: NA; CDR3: CASRRGTPFEEQYF; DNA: TGTGCCAGCAGGAGGGGGACCCCTTTCGAGGAGCAGTACTTC
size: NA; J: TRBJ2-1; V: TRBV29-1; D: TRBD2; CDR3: CSVAPLGLAGTNEQFF; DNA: TGCAGCGTCGCCCCCCTTGGACTAGCGGGGACGAATGAGCAGTTCTTC
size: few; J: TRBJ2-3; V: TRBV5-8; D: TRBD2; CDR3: CAGLIGLAGADTQYF; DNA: TGTGCCGGGTTAATAGGACTAGCGGGGGCAGATACGCAGTATTTT
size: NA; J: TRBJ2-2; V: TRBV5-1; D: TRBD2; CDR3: CASSPAGDTGELFF; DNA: TGCGCCAGCAGCCCGGCGGGGGACACCGGGGAGCTGTTTTTT
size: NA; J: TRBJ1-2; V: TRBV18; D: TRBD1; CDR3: CASSPRGQGALDYGYTF; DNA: TGTGCCAGCTCACCTCGCGGACAGGGGGCTTTAGACTATGGCTACACCTTC
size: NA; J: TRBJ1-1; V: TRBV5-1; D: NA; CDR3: CASSPAGTMNTEAFF; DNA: TGCGCCAGCAGCCCGGCAGGGACTATGAACACTGAAGCTTTCTTT
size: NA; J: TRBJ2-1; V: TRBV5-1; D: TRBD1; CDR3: CASSFGQGTDNEQFF; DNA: TGCGCCAGCAGCTTCGGACAGGGTACAGACAATGAGCAGTTCTTC
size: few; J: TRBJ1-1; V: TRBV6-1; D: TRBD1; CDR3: CASSGAPGQGGTFF; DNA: TGTGCCAGCAGTGGAGCCCCGGGACAGGGGGGAACTTTCTTT
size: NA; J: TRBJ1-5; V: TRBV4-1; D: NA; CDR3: CASSQGTSSQPQHF; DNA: TGCGCCAGCAGCCAAGGGACCTCATCGCAGCCCCAGCATTTT
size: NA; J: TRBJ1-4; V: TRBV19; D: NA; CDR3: CASGGPGGEKLFF; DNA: TGTGCCAGCGGGGGGCCAGGTGGGGAAAAACTGTTTTTT
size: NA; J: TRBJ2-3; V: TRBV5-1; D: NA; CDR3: CASSFKGLDSDTQYF; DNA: TGCGCCAGCAGCTTCAAGGGGCTCGATTCCGATACGCAGTATTTT
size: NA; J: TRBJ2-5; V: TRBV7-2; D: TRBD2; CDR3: CASSLTSGRGRETQYF; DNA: TGTGCCAGCAGCTTAACTAGCGGGAGGGGCCGAGAGACCCAGTACTTC
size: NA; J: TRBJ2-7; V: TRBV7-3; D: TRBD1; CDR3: CASSLSGGSIYEQYF; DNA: TGTGCCAGCAGCTTATCAGGGGGCTCGATATACGAGCAGTACTTC
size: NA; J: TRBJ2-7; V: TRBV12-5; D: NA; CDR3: CASGFGTGIKF; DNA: NA
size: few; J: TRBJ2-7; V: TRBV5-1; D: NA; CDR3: CASTRGADGYEQYF; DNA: TGCGCCAGCACCCGGGGGGCCGACGGCTACGAGCAGTACTTC
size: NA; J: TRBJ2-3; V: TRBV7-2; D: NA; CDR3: CASSSSGHYTQYF; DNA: TGTGCCAGCAGCTCGTCCGGACACTATACGCAGTATTTT